This T cell receptor (beta chain) was sequenced during a study of T cell responses to AZD1222 COVID-19 vaccine. Produced via immunoSEQ multiplex PCR; TCRdb's table is partial and in-frame only. The sample includes about 100,000 clones, 90% to 95% seen only once; the top ten take approximately 2.2%. Overall study results and limits: Spike-spanning, vaccine-associated CD4 TCRs were dominant at 160-218 and 743-854. The sample set comprised mostly white British donors with more females, and clonal diversity was possibly underestimated. Per reports, nearly half of all spike-specific TCRs target regions that are unmutated in variants.

The V gene lost 6 bases and the J gene lost 1 base, with 15 bases spanning the gap. This CDR3 comprises 15 residues. The V gene's germline CDR1 is MNHEY and CDR2 SMNVEV (reference sequence). About this clone: The antigen is not known.

The sequence was collected from an adult in good health. V gene TRBV27 combines with J gene TRBJ1-1; D is undetermined. The source material was peripheral blood, sampled on day 0 of AZD1222 vaccination. In DNA, the CDR3 is TGTGCCAGCAGCCCCTGGCGGGAGAAGAACACTGAAGCTTTCTTT. Its translation is CASSPWREKNTEAFF.